This T cell receptor (beta chain) was identified during a study of blood T cell repertoires in COVID-19. Turning to the study itself: Italy, Spain and the United States were the sources of the convalescent and acute COVID-19 samples. Sources were T cells, B-cell-depleted T cells, or PBMCs; the material itself was cDNA or gDNA.

In the authors' methods: Reference gene primer amplification gave estimated nucleated cell counts. Some clones are missing from TCRdb's copy, which holds only in-frame ones; the method was immunoSEQ multiplex PCR. D and trimming come from the DNA, and the V and J calls and clone size come from that table. The sample consists of some 220,000 clones, roughly 84% of them appearing once. This CDR3 is 15 amino acids long. Germline V gene data show CDR1 as WNHNN and CDR2 as SYGVQD (reference sequence). The V and J ends lost 3 bases and 5 bases, in that order; junction bases with no gene match: 8. The TCR was taken from a man aged 50 or older with active or convalescent COVID-19. V usage is TRBV10-1 and J usage is TRBJ1-2; 8 bases map to TRBD1. Input material: peripheral blood. The CDR3 here is CASSERAGGNYGYTF. The CDR3 DNA follows: TGCGCCAGCAGTGAAAGGGCAGGGGGCAATTATGGCTACACCTTC.